These 5 T cell receptor beta chains share one sample of origin, sequenced in a study of T cells in Graves' hyperthyroidism and ophthalmopathy. Amplified TCR beta CDR3 regions came from RNA transcripts. The study used the HTBI primer set for a first-round RT-PCR of the TCR CDR3. TCRdb called the multiplex PCR reads again in MiXCR, with one record for every CDR3 protein. This table has roughly 380,000 distinct CDR3 sequences, 15% to 20% appearing once. Material for sequencing was blood. Receptor source: a woman aged 18 to 35 with Graves' hyperthyroidism.

In this sample, this clonotype turned up many times. The chain combines TRBV24-1 with TRBJ2-5; D is unclear. Trimming took off 3 bases at V and 0 bases at J, with 13 bases between the two ends. The CDR3 has 16 amino acids. CDR1 is KGHDR, CDR2 SFDVKD, per germline. The CDR3 region is CATSDVRLLYQETQYF. Written as DNA, the CDR3 is TGTGCCACCAGTGATGTTCGGCTTCTGTACCAAGAGACCCAGTACTTC.

V is TRBV12-3 or TRBV12-4 and J is TRBJ1-6; 9 nucleotides match TRBD1. The V and J ends lost 7 bases and 9 bases, in that order; junction bases with no gene match: 7. CDR3 size: 14 residues. The CDR3 DNA follows: TGTGCCAGCACCGATGGGACAGGGCCTTCACCCCTCCACTTT. Translation gives CASTDGTGPSPLHF.

V and J are TRBV11-3 and TRBJ2-2; TRBD1 is a possible D gene (6 bases). The germline V gene has CDR1 SGHNT and CDR2 YENEEA. Trimming cost V 8 bases and J 4 bases, with 14 bases left between them. CDR3 length: 14 residues. The CDR3 bases are TGTGCCAGCGGCGGGCAGGGGAGCACCGGGGAGCTGTTTTTT. It is translated as CASGGQGSTGELFF.

The chain couples TRBV5-4 to TRBJ2-2; TRBD2 agrees at 8 bases. Looked up from germline, CDR1 is SGHNT and CDR2 is YYREEE (reference sequence). Unmatched junction bases numbered 5, after V lost 0 bases and J lost 7 bases. This CDR3 has 15 amino acids. In DNA, the CDR3 is TGTGCCAGCAGCTTGGGGACTAGCTCGGGCGGGGAGCTGTTTTTT. Its translation is CASSLGTSSGGELFF.

This clonotype was detected ten times or more. CDR3 coding DNA: TGTGCCAGCAGTTACCCCGGGCCTGACTCTGGAAACACCATATATTTT. Amino acid sequence: CASSYPGPDSGNTIYF. V gene TRBV6-5 combines with J gene TRBJ1-3; D unresolved. The germline CDR1 and CDR2 sequences are MNHEY and SVGAGI. V shed 2 bases and J shed 0 bases, with 11 bases lying between them. This CDR3 contains 16 residues.